This T cell receptor (beta chain) is drawn from a study of regulatory T cells in long-lasting Graves disease. As for time point: newly diagnosed GD, antithyroid drugs for less than 3 months. PBMCs provided the RNA from which the TCR library was made. This clonotype was detected many times. The germline gene is not matched at one end of the junction; a read error may be the cause. Sequencing libraries for TCR beta were prepared with iRepertoire HTBI primers and Arm-PCR of CDR3 regions. Each CDR3 protein gets one entry after TCRdb re-called the multiplex PCR reads with MiXCR. Altogether 350,000 to 450,000 distinct CDR3 sequences are present, approximately 16% being singletons, with the ten largest covering about 8.2%. These data were also reused for a study on T cells in Graves' hyperthyroidism and ophthalmopathy.

The sequencing here drew on peripheral blood mononuclear cells (PBMCs), taken at new diagnosis, from a patient treated with antithyroid drugs. The TCR was taken from a woman between 35 and 50 years old with Graves disease.

The DNA for the CDR3 is TGTGCTAGCAGCTTTTCAGAATACGAGCAGTACTTC. Amino acid sequence: CASSFSEYEQYF. The J gene is TRBJ2-7, the V gene TRBV7-7; D ambiguous. CDR1 SSHAT and CDR2 FNYEAQ come from the germline V gene (reference sequence). This CDR3 comprises 12 residues. Full variable domain (outside the CDR3, taken from reference TRBV7-7 and TRBJ2-7): GAGVSQSPRYKVTKRGQDVTLRCDPISSHATLYWYQQALGQGPEFLTYFNYEAQPDKSGLPSDRFSAERPEGSISTLTIQRTEQRDSAMYRCASSFSEYEQYFGPGTRLTVT.